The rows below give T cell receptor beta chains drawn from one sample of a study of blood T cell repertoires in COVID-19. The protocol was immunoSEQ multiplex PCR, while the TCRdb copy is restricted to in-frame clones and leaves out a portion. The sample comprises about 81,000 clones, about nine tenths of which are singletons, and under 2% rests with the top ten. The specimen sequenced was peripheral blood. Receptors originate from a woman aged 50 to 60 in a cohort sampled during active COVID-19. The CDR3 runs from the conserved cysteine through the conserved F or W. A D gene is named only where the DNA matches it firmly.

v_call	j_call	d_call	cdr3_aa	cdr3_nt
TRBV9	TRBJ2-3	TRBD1	CASSVGTGGPDTQYF	TGTGCCAGCAGCGTAGGGACAGGGGGTCCAGATACGCAGTATTTT
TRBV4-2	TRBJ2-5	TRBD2	CASSQDYLAGGQETQYF	TGTGCCAGCAGCCAAGACTATCTAGCGGGGGGTCAAGAGACCCAGTACTTC
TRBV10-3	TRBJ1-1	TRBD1	CAISDARTGMNTEAFF	TGTGCCATCAGCGATGCAAGGACAGGGATGAACACTGAAGCTTTCTTT
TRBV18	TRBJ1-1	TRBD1	CASSRSGGTEAFF	TGTGCCAGCTCACGCTCAGGGGGTACTGAAGCTTTCTTT
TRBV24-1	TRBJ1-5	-	CATSNYGNQPQHF	TGTGCCACCAGTAACTATGGCAATCAGCCCCAGCATTTT
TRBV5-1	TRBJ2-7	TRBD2	CASSKAWLAGEQYF	TGCGCCAGCAGCAAGGCCTGGCTAGCGGGAGAGCAGTACTTC
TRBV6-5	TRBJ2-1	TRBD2	CASRQTSGTYNEQFF	TGTGCCAGCAGGCAGACTAGCGGGACCTACAATGAGCAGTTCTTC
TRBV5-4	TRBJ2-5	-	CASSRGGGTTQYF	TGTGCCAGCAGCCGAGGGGGGGGGACGACCCAGTACTTC
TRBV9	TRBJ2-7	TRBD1	CASSVAPTGGHEQYF	TGTGCCAGCAGCGTAGCTCCGACAGGGGGCCACGAGCAGTACTTC
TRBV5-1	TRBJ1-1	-	CASSLNTMNTEAFF	TGCGCCAGCAGCTTGAACACGATGAACACTGAAGCTTTCTTT
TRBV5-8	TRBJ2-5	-	CASGLGQETQYF	TGTGCCAGCGGACTGGGCCAAGAGACCCAGTACTTC
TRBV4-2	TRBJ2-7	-	CASSQDTRQSSYEQYF	TGTGCCAGCAGCCAAGATACCAGGCAAAGCTCCTACGAGCAGTACTTC
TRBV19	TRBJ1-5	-	CASSSLPLLGADYSNQPQHF	TGTGCCAGTAGTTCATTACCCCTCTTAGGGGCCGATTATAGCAATCAGCCCCAGCATTTT